This is a list of T cell receptor beta chains from one sample in a study of shared clonotypes between healthy human individuals. TCRdb's copy holds only in-frame clones and misses some; the assay was immunoSEQ multiplex PCR. The sample lists some 2 million clones, about 95% occurring once. The specimen sequenced was naive CD8+ T cells sorted from blood. The receptors originated from a man younger than 35 in good health. CDR3s include the opening cysteine and the closing phenylalanine or tryptophan. The D gene is left open where the match is weak. Clone size is stated in some rows and not others, as once, few, many or a class when expanded.

V	size	D	J	DNA	CDR3
TRBV7-9	NA	TRBD1	TRBJ1-2	TGTGCCAGCAGCTTGGGACAGACTCCGACGGGCTACACCTTC	CASSLGQTPTGYTF
TRBV28	NA	TRBD1	TRBJ2-7	TGTGCCAGCAGTTTATCCCCGACAGGGTGGACCTACGAGCAGTACTTC	CASSLSPTGWTYEQYF
TRBV5-4	NA	NA	TRBJ1-1	TGTGCCAGCAGCTTGGACATGAACACTGAAGCTTTCTTT	CASSLDMNTEAFF
TRBV10-3	NA	TRBD2	TRBJ2-2	TGTGCCATCACTGGACTAGCGGGCAACACCGGGGAGCTGTTTTTT	CAITGLAGNTGELFF
TRBV6-1	once	NA	TRBJ1-4	TGTGCCAGCAGACAGCGGGGGGCCCTAGAAAAACTGTTTTTT	CASRQRGALEKLFF
TRBV11-1	NA	NA	TRBJ1-2	TGTGCCAGCAGCTTAGTCGGCCAGGGCCATGGCTACACCTTC	CASSLVGQGHGYTF
TRBV30	NA	NA	TRBJ2-4	TGTGCCTGGAGTGTATCTCTAGCCAAAAACATTCAGTACTTC	CAWSVSLAKNIQYF
TRBV27	NA	NA	TRBJ1-2	TGTGCCAGCAGCCCCTTTAGTTCCGGAGGCTACACCTTC	CASSPFSSGGYTF
TRBV4-1	NA	NA	TRBJ2-7	TGCGCCAGCAGCCAAGATGCCGGGGTCACCGCCTACGAGCAGTACTTC	CASSQDAGVTAYEQYF
TRBV27	NA	TRBD1	TRBJ2-1	TGTGCCAGCAGTTCGGGACAGGGCGGCGGCAATGAGCAGTTCTTC	CASSSGQGGGNEQFF
TRBV7-9	NA	TRBD1	TRBJ2-1	TGTGCCAGCAGCTTAGCGACAGGGCGCTCCTACAATGAGCAGTTCTTC	CASSLATGRSYNEQFF
TRBV10-2	NA	TRBD2	TRBJ2-2	TGCGCCAGCCGGGAGCGGGGCCTCAACACCGGGGAGCTGTTTTTT	CASRERGLNTGELFF
TRBV13	NA	NA	TRBJ1-1	TGTGCCAGCAGCTCGAGGGACGGGGGGACTGAAGCTTTCTTT	CASSSRDGGTEAFF
TRBV4-1	NA	TRBD1	TRBJ2-2	TGCGCCAGCAGCCAAAGAATCTCGGGACAGGGTCCCACCGGGGAGCTGTTTTTT	CASSQRISGQGPTGELFF
TRBV6-5	NA	NA	TRBJ2-6	TGTGCCAGCAGTATGAACTCTGGGGCCAACGTCCTGACTTTC	CASSMNSGANVLTF
TRBV4-1	NA	TRBD2	TRBJ2-2	TGCGCCAGCAGCCAGACCTCACTAGCGGGGGGGACCGGGGAGCTGTTTTTT	CASSQTSLAGGTGELFF
TRBV11-1	once	NA	TRBJ2-3	TGTGCCAGCAGCCCTTTACCCCCCCCAGATACGCAGTATTTT	CASSPLPPPDTQYF
TRBV2	NA	TRBD2	TRBJ2-7	TGTGCCAGCATAACGGGGGGGAAATACGAGCAGTACTTC	CASITGGKYEQYF
TRBV15	NA	NA	TRBJ1-2	TGTGCCACCAGCAGAGATAGGGGACCGGGGGTGAATGGCTACACCTTC	CATSRDRGPGVNGYTF
TRBV7-9	NA	TRBD1	TRBJ1-1	TGTGCCAGCAGCATGACAGGGGGGGCCCCTGAAGCTTTCTTT	CASSMTGGAPEAFF
TRBV27	NA	TRBD1	TRBJ1-2	TGTGCCAGCAGTCTACCGGGACAGGGCGGCAACTATGGCTACACCTTC	CASSLPGQGGNYGYTF
TRBV10-3	NA	TRBD1	TRBJ1-5	TGTGCCATCAGTGAGCCCGGGACAGAAGATCAGCCCCAGCATTTT	CAISEPGTEDQPQHF
TRBV5-8	NA	NA	TRBJ2-5	TGTGCCAGCAGCGGGATAACCCAGTACTTC	CASSGITQYF
TRBV30	once	NA	TRBJ2-7	TGTGCCTGGAGGGAAAGCCCCACCTACGAGCAGTACTTC	CAWRESPTYEQYF
TRBV5-4	NA	NA	TRBJ2-7	TGTGCCAGCAGTACGACTGGCGAGCAGTACTTC	CASSTTGEQYF
TRBV5-6	NA	TRBD2	TRBJ2-1	TGTGCCAGCAGCCTGAGCGGGAGCTCCTACAATGAGCAGTTCTTC	CASSLSGSSYNEQFF
TRBV27	NA	NA	TRBJ2-1	TGTGCCAGCAGTTTATCCACGGACGGAATCTTCTACAATGAGCAGTTCTTC	CASSLSTDGIFYNEQFF
TRBV6-1	NA	TRBD2	TRBJ2-2	TGTGCCAGCAGTGAACTAGCGGGGGGGCCGCTCGTTGGTACCGGGGAGCTGTTTTTT	CASSELAGGPLVGTGELFF
TRBV4-3	once	NA	TRBJ1-5	TGCGCCAGCAGCCTATGGACGGAGCAGCCCCAGCATTTT	CASSLWTEQPQHF
TRBV30	NA	NA	TRBJ1-3	TGTGCCTGGAGTGGGGGGACTGGAAACACCATATATTTT	CAWSGGTGNTIYF
TRBV4-2	NA	NA	TRBJ2-2	TGTGCCAGCAGCCAAGATGTGGGGCCCGGGGAGCTGTTTTTT	CASSQDVGPGELFF
TRBV4-1	NA	TRBD1	TRBJ1-2	TGCGCCAGCAGCCAGACAGGGGTTGCCTACACCTTC	CASSQTGVAYTF
TRBV6-5	NA	NA	TRBJ1-1	TGTGCCAGCAGTTCCCTTTGGGGTTCGAACACTGAAGCTTTCTTT	CASSSLWGSNTEAFF
TRBV28	NA	NA	TRBJ1-5	TGTGCCAGCAGTTGGCACATAAGCAATCAGCCCCAGCATTTT	CASSWHISNQPQHF
TRBV19	few	TRBD1	TRBJ1-2	TGTGCCAGTAGTGCCACCGGGACAGCGTATGGCTACACCTTC	CASSATGTAYGYTF
TRBV19	NA	NA	TRBJ2-7	TGTGCCAGTAGCGGGTCTACCTACGAGCAGTACTTC	CASSGSTYEQYF
TRBV29-1	NA	TRBD2	TRBJ2-7	TGCAGCGGGGCCGGGGGGAACAGGAACGAGCAGTACTTC	CSGAGGNRNEQYF
TRBV27	NA	TRBD1	TRBJ2-7	TGTGCCAGCAGTTTATCGCTCGGTGACAGGGGAGTCTACGAGCAGTACTTC	CASSLSLGDRGVYEQYF